This T cell receptor (beta chain) was sequenced during a study of vaccination and CD4 T cells after COVID-19. Study-level results: The study found that a median around 90% of reactive clones in convalescent patients appeared only post-vaccination. A nonsignificant median increase from approximately 23 to 38 SARS-CoV-2-reactive clonotypes was observed.

To note about this clonotype: What it binds is not known.

Treatment meaning: roughly nine-day PBMC culture with coronavirus spike peptide pools or control peptides (ViraFEST assay). T cells were expanded with peptide pools, and expanded clonotypes were identified by TCR sequencing. Cultured CD4+ T-cell DNA underwent Oncomine TCR Beta short-read sequencing. Using its own MiXCR run on the PCR reads, TCRdb lists one record per CDR3 protein. The sample gives approximately 24,000 distinct CDR3 sequences, about 67% of which show up once; about 20% is in the top ten. The CDR3 runs to 14 residues. J was trimmed by 6 bases and V by 6 bases; bases with no gene match: 8. CDR1 is MNHNS, CDR2 SASEGT, per germline.

The sample was CD4+ T cells from blood, cultured in vitro, taken after SARS-CoV-2 vaccination. This chain links TRBV6-1 with TRBJ2-3; 8 positions match TRBD2. This receptor was identified in a human donor who received a COVID-19 vaccine. This CDR3 is CASRLGGAWDTQYF. In DNA form, the CDR3 reads TGTGCCAGCAGACTCGGGGGGGCGTGGGATACGCAGTATTTT.